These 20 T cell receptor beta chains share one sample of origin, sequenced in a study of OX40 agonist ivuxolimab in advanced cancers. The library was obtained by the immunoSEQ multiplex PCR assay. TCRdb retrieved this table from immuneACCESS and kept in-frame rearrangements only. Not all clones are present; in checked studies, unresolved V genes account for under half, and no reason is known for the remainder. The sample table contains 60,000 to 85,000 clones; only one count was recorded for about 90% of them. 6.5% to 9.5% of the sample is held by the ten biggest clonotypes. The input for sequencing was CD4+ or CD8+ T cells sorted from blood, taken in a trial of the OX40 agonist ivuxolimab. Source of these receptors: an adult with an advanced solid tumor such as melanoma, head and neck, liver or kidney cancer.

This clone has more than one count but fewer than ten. CDR3 residues: CASRTGGQPQHF. The CDR3 DNA follows: TGTGCCAGCAGGACAGGGGGGCAGCCCCAGCATTTT. This chain joins TRBV27 and TRBJ1-5, with 9 bases identical to TRBD1. Per germline, CDR1 MNHEY and CDR2 SMNVEV (reference sequence). The CDR3 contains 12 residues. The V gene end was trimmed by 6 bases and the J gene end by 7 bases; junction bases not matched to a gene: 1.

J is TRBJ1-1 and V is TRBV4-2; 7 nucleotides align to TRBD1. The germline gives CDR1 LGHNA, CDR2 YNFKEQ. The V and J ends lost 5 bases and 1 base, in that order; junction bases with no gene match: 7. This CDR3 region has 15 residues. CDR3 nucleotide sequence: TGTGCCAGCAGCTATGACAGGGCGCCGAACACTGAAGCTTTCTTT. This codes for CASSYDRAPNTEAFF.

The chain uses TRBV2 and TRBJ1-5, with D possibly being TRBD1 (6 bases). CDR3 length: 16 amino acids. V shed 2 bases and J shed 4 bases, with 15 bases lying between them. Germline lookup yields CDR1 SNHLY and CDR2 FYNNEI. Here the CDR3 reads CASSEFGGGPNQPQHF. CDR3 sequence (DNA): TGTGCCAGCAGTGAATTTGGGGGGGGCCCAAATCAGCCCCAGCATTTT.

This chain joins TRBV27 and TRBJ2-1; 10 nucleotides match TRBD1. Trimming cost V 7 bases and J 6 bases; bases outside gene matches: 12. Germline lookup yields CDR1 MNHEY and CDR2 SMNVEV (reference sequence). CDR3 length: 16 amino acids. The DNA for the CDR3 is TGTGCCAGCACCCTCCTAGGGACAGGGGACATCAATGAGCAGTTCTTC. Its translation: CASTLLGTGDINEQFF.

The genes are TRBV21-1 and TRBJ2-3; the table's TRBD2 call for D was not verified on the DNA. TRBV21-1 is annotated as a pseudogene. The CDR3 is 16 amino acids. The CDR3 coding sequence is TGTGCCAGCAGCCATCCGGGACTACGTACCTTAGATACGCAGTATTTT. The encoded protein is CASSHPGLRTLDTQYF.

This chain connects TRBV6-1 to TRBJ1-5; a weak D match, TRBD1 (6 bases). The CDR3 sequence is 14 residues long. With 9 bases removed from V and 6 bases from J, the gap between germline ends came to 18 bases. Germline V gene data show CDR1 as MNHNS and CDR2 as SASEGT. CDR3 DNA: TGTGCCAGTCCCGGGGAGGGACAACGTCAGCCCCAGCATTTT. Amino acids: CASPGEGQRQPQHF.

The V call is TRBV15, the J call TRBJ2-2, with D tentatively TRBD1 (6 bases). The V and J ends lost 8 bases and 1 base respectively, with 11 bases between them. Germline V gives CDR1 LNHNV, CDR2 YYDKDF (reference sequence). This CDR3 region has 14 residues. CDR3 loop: CATYEQGNTGELFF. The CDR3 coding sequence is TGTGCCACCTATGAACAGGGGAACACCGGGGAGCTGTTTTTT. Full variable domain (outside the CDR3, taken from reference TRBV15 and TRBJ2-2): DAMVIQNPRYQVTQFGKPVTLSCSQTLNHNVMYWYQQKSSQAPKLLFHYYDKDFNNEADTPDNFQSRRPNTSFCFLDIRSPGLGDTAMYLCATYEQGNTGELFFGEGSRLTVL.

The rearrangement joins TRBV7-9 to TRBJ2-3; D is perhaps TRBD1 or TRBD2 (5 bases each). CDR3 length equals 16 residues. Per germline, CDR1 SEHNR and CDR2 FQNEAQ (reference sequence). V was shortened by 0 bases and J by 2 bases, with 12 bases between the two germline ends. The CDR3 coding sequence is TGTGCCAGCAGCTTAGCGACGGGACCCATCACAGATACGCAGTATTTT. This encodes CASSLATGPITDTQYF. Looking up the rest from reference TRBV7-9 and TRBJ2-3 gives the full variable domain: DTGVSQNPRHKITKRGQNVTFRCDPISEHNRLYWYRQTLGQGPEFLTYFQNEAQLEKSRLLSDRFSAERPKGSFSTLEIQRTEQGDSAMYLCASSLATGPITDTQYFGPGTRLTVL.

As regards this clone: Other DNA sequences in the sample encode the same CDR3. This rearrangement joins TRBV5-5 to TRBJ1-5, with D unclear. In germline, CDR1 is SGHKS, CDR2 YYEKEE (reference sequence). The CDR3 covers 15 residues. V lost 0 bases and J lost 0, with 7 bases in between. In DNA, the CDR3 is TGTGCCAGCAGCTTGGAAGGGAATAGCAATCAGCCCCAGCATTTT. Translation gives CASSLEGNSNQPQHF.

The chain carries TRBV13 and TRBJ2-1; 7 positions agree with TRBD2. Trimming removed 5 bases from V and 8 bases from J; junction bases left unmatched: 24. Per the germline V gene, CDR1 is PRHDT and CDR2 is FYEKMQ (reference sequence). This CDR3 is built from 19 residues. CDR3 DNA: TGTGCCAGCAGCCGGGGAGGGGCTTGGAGAGGTAACAATTTGGATGAGCAGTTCTTC. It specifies CASSRGGAWRGNNLDEQFF.

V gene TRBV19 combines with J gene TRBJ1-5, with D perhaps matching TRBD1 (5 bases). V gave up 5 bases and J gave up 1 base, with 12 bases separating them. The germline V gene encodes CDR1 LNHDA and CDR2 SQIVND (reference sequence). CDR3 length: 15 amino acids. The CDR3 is CASSPPTESNQPQHF. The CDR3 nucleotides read TGTGCCAGTAGTCCCCCGACAGAGAGCAATCAGCCCCAGCATTTT.

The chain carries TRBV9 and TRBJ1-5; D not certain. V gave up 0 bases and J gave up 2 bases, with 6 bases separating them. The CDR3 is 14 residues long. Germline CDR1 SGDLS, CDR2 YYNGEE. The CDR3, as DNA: TGTGCCAGCAGCGTAGGGATGGGCAATCAGCCCCAGCATTTT. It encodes CASSVGMGNQPQHF.

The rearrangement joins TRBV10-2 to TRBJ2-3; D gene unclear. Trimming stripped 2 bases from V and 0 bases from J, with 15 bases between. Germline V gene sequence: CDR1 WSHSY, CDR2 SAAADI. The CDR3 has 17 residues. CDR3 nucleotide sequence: TGCGCCAGCAGTGAGGGGTTAGCCGGGCCTAGCACAGATACGCAGTATTTT. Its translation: CASSEGLAGPSTDTQYF.

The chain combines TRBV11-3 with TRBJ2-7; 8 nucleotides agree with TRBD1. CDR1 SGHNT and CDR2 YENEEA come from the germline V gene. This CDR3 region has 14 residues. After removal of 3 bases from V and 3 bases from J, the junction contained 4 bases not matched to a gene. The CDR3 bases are TGTGCCAGCAGCTTCTCAGGGGGCGGCTACGAGCAGTACTTC. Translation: CASSFSGGGYEQYF.

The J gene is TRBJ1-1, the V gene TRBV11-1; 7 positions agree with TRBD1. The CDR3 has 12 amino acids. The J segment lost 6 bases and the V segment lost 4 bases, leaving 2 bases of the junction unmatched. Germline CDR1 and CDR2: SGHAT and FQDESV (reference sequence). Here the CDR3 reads CASSSQGAEAFF. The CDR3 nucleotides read TGTGCCAGCAGCTCCCAGGGGGCTGAAGCTTTCTTT.

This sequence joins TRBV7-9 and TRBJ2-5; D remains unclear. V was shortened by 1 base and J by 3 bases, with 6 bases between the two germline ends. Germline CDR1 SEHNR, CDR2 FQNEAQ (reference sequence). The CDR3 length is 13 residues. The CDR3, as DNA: TGTGCCAGCAGCTTAGATGGGGAAGAGACCCAGTACTTC. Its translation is CASSLDGEETQYF.

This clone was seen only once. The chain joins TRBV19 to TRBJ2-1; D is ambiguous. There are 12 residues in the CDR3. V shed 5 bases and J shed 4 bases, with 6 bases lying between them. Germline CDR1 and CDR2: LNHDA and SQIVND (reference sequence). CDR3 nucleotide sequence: TGTGCCAGTAGTGCTTCTTACAATGAGCAGTTCTTC. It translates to CASSASYNEQFF.

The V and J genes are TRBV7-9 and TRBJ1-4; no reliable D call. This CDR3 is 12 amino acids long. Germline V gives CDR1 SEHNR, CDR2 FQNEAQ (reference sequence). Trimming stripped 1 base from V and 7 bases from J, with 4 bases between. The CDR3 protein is CASSLGAEKLFF. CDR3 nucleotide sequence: TGTGCCAGCAGCTTAGGAGCTGAAAAACTGTTTTTT.

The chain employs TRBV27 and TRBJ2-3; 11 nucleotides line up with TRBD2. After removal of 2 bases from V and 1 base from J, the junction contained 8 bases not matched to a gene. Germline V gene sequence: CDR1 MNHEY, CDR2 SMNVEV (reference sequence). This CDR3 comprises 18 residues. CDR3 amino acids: CASSLLAGGPFGTDTQYF. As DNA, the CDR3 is TGTGCCAGCAGTTTACTAGCGGGGGGCCCCTTCGGCACAGATACGCAGTATTTT.

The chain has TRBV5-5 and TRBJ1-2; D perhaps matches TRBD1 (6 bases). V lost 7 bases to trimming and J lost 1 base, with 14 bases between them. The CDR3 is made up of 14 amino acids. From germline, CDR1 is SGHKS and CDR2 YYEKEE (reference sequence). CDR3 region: CASAFDRSNYGYTF. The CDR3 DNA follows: TGTGCCAGCGCATTCGACAGGAGTAACTATGGCTACACCTTC.